One and the same sample provided the 24 T cell receptor beta chains below, sequenced in a study of shared clonotypes between healthy human individuals. TCRdb's table, derived via immunoSEQ multiplex PCR, lists solely in-frame clones and lacks some. The table records about 550,000 clones, roughly 96% of them present only once. Naive CD8 cells lacked CD45RO, underwent positive selection for CCR7 and left out terminally differentiated effector memory CD45RA+ cells. Sequenced: naive CD8+ T cells sorted from blood. All receptors derive from a woman aged 25 to 39 in good health.

The J gene is TRBJ2-1, the V gene TRBV30, with unresolved D. The CDR3 has 13 residues. Trimming removed 4 bases from V and 4 bases from J, with 11 bases in between. CDR1 is GTSNPN and CDR2 is SVGIG in the germline V gene (reference sequence). The CDR3 nucleotides read TGTGCCTGGAAGGGTGGTCGTTACAATGAGCAGTTCTTC. This gives the protein CAWKGGRYNEQFF.

V is TRBV27 and J is TRBJ2-7, with D possibly TRBD2 on 5 matching bases. Looked up from germline, CDR1 is MNHEY and CDR2 is SMNVEV (reference sequence). The CDR3 totals 14 residues. V was clipped by 4 bases and J by 3 bases, with 13 bases between them. The CDR3 DNA sequence: TGTGCCAGCAGTTCTTCTAGCCGCAGCTACGAGCAGTACTTC. Translated, it gives CASSSSSRSYEQYF.

The chain links TRBV7-8 to TRBJ1-5; D remains ambiguous. CDR3 length: 14 amino acids. Germline-derived CDR1 and CDR2 are SGHVS and FQNEAQ. V lost 5 bases and J lost 9, with 17 bases in between. CDR3 protein: CASSQDQGFRPQHF. The CDR3 nucleotides read TGTGCCAGCAGCCAAGACCAAGGGTTTCGGCCCCAGCATTTT.

The rearrangement joins TRBV9 to TRBJ2-7; 13 nucleotides agree with TRBD2. This CDR3 is built from 16 residues. Trimming took 4 bases from V and 2 from J; bases not matched to a gene: 6. The germline CDR1 and CDR2 sequences are SGDLS and YYNGEE. The CDR3 is CASSIGLAGDTYEQYF. The CDR3 DNA sequence: TGTGCCAGCAGCATCGGACTAGCGGGAGATACCTACGAGCAGTACTTC.

V is TRBV5-4 and J is TRBJ2-7; no clear D. CDR1 is SGHNT, CDR2 YYREEE, per germline (reference sequence). The V and J ends lost 0 bases and 5 bases respectively, with 6 bases between them. The CDR3 runs to 12 residues. The CDR3 loop reads CASSLGPNEQYF. For the CDR3, the DNA is TGTGCCAGCAGCTTGGGGCCTAACGAGCAGTACTTC.

V is TRBV4-2 and J is TRBJ2-5; 8 bases line up with TRBD2. Germline V CDR1 and CDR2: LGHNA, YNFKEQ. V was pared by 0 bases and J by 2 bases, with 5 bases of the junction left unmatched. The CDR3 sequence is 16 residues long. CDR3 nucleotide sequence: TGTGCCAGCAGCCAAGAAGCTAGCGGGTTACAAGAGACCCAGTACTTC. Protein: CASSQEASGLQETQYF.

The rearrangement links TRBV28 to TRBJ2-2; no firm D call. CDR3 length equals 17 residues. V lost 2 bases, J lost 0 bases, and 13 bases lay in between. Germline V gives CDR1 MDHEN, CDR2 SYDVKM. The CDR3 reads CASSLDFVLTNTGELFF. CDR3 coding DNA: TGTGCCAGCAGTTTAGATTTTGTTTTAACGAACACCGGGGAGCTGTTTTTT.

The rearrangement links TRBV27 to TRBJ2-1; 7 bases are shared with TRBD1. This CDR3 contains 15 residues. Trimming cost V 7 bases and J 0 bases; bases outside gene matches: 6. Germline-derived CDR1 and CDR2 are MNHEY and SMNVEV (reference sequence). DNA for the CDR3: TGTGCCAGCACCTCGACAGGGAGCTCCTACAATGAGCAGTTCTTC. It yields the protein CASTSTGSSYNEQFF.

The chain couples TRBV20-1 to TRBJ2-7; D uncertain. Trimming stripped 1 base from V and 7 bases from J, with 8 bases between. The CDR3 covers 11 residues. The V gene's germline CDR1 is DFQATT and CDR2 SNEGSKA (reference sequence). Here the CDR3 reads CSARVVGEQYF. CDR3 sequence (DNA): TGCAGTGCTAGAGTGGTGGGGGAGCAGTACTTC.

This chain links TRBV10-2 with TRBJ2-3; no reliable D call. Per germline, CDR1 WSHSY and CDR2 SAAADI. The germline V and J ends were trimmed by 5 bases and 0 bases, with 9 bases remaining between them. The CDR3 has 14 residues. CDR3 bases: TGCGCCAGCAGTAAAGCTGGTAGCACAGATACGCAGTATTTT. This sequence encodes CASSKAGSTDTQYF.

A note on this clone: This same CDR3 is encoded by further DNA sequences in the sample. This chain connects TRBV27 to TRBJ2-7, with no clear D. The CDR3 is made up of 13 amino acids. Germline CDR1 reads MNHEY; CDR2 reads SMNVEV (reference sequence). Trimming left V 3 bases short and J 2 bases short, with 8 bases between. This CDR3 reads CASSLGGTYEQYF. The DNA of the CDR3 is TGTGCCAGCAGTTTGGGCGGTACCTACGAGCAGTACTTC.

The genes are TRBV7-9 and TRBJ1-5; D possibly corresponds to TRBD1 (5 bases). The CDR3 spans 15 residues. The germline V gene encodes CDR1 SEHNR and CDR2 FQNEAQ (reference sequence). V lost 4 bases to trimming and J lost 0 bases, with 10 bases between them. The chain's CDR3 is CASSSTENSNQPQHF. DNA of the CDR3: TGTGCCAGCAGCTCGACAGAGAATAGCAATCAGCCCCAGCATTTT.

The J gene is TRBJ2-7, the V gene TRBV18; D is perhaps TRBD2 (5 bases). The length of the CDR3 is 14 residues. Per germline, CDR1 KGHSH and CDR2 LQKENI. The germline V and J ends were trimmed by 0 bases and 2 bases, with 8 bases remaining between them. The CDR3 sequence is CASSPPSGPYEQYF. CDR3 nucleotides: TGTGCCAGCTCACCACCCAGCGGTCCCTACGAGCAGTACTTC.

The chain has TRBV7-8 and TRBJ2-3; D might be TRBD2 (6 bases). Germline V gene lookup returns CDR1 SGHVS and CDR2 FQNEAQ. V was pared by 1 base and J by 0 bases, with 17 bases between. The CDR3 spans 18 residues. CDR3 region: CASSLVYWRDGSTDTQYF. In DNA form, the CDR3 reads TGTGCCAGCAGCTTAGTTTACTGGCGGGACGGAAGCACAGATACGCAGTATTTT.

V usage is TRBV5-1 and J usage is TRBJ1-2; D remains unclear. This CDR3 contains 14 residues. The germline gives CDR1 SGHRS, CDR2 YFSETQ. V was pared by 3 bases and J by 3 bases, with 12 bases between. CDR3 amino acids: CASSYTTEDYGYTF. CDR3 bases: TGCGCCAGCAGCTACACAACAGAAGACTATGGCTACACCTTC.

The V and J genes are TRBV6-5 and TRBJ2-2; D is ambiguous. This CDR3 contains 15 residues. Trimming pared 1 base from V and 2 bases from J, leaving 8 bases between. Germline CDR1 and CDR2: MNHEY and SVGAGI. DNA of the CDR3: TGTGCCAGCAGTTACTACGTAGCCAACACCGGGGAGCTGTTTTTT. Its translation is CASSYYVANTGELFF.

This rearrangement joins TRBV29-1 to TRBJ2-7; no definite D call. Germline V gene lookup returns CDR1 SQVTM and CDR2 ANQGSEA. The CDR3 length is 16 residues. Trimming left V 0 bases short and J 1 base short, with 16 bases between. The CDR3 protein is CSVEDGVAGRSYEQYF. Written as DNA, the CDR3 is TGCAGCGTTGAAGATGGGGTGGCAGGCAGGTCCTACGAGCAGTACTTC.

The rearrangement links TRBV11-2 to TRBJ2-7; no clear D. CDR3 length: 14 amino acids. In germline, CDR1 is SGHAT, CDR2 FQNNGV. Trimming took off 6 bases at V and 0 bases at J, with 12 bases between the two ends. CDR3 in amino acids: CASSSYSGSYEQYF. The DNA for the CDR3 is TGTGCCAGCAGTTCCTACTCAGGCTCCTACGAGCAGTACTTC. Variable domain in full (rest from reference TRBV11-2 and TRBJ2-7): EAGVAQSPRYKIIEKRQSVAFWCNPISGHATLYWYQQILGQGPKLLIQFQNNGVVDDSQLPKDRFSAERLKGVDSTLKIQPAKLEDSAVYLCASSSYSGSYEQYFGPGTRLTVT.

This clone showed up just once. The chain carries TRBV7-6 and TRBJ2-5; a possible D gene is TRBD2 (6 bases). Germline V CDR1 and CDR2: SGHVS, FNYEAQ. The CDR3 sequence is 15 residues long. The V and J ends lost 1 base and 5 bases respectively, with 14 bases between them. The CDR3 DNA is TGTGCCAGCAGCTTAGAAACTAGCAGAGAGGAGACCCAGTACTTC. Protein product: CASSLETSREETQYF.

The chain employs TRBV7-8 and TRBJ2-1; 8 nucleotides agree with TRBD2. CDR3 size: 18 residues. V was clipped by 2 bases and J by 4 bases; unmatched bases: 13. Germline assignment: CDR1 SGHVS and CDR2 FQNEAQ. In DNA, the CDR3 is TGTGCCAGCAGCTTAAGTTCTACAAGCGGGAGAAGATACAATGAGCAGTTCTTC. Translated: CASSLSSTSGRRYNEQFF.

This clone has just a few counts. The rearrangement links TRBV5-6 to TRBJ1-1; the D is unclear. Deletions cut 3 bases from V and 0 bases from J, with 12 bases between. CDR1 is SGHDT and CDR2 is YYEEEE in the germline V gene. This CDR3 region has 15 residues. The CDR3 protein is CASSSTDGLNTEAFF. The DNA of the CDR3 is TGTGCCAGCAGCTCAACGGATGGTTTGAACACTGAAGCTTTCTTT.

J is TRBJ2-7 and V is TRBV5-1; a weak D match, TRBD2 (5 bases). Trimming cost V 4 bases and J 4 bases, with 18 bases left between them. The germline CDR1 and CDR2 sequences are SGHRS and YFSETQ. The CDR3 has 15 amino acids. CDR3 protein: CASSIANLPQYEQYF. DNA for the CDR3: TGCGCCAGCAGCATAGCGAACCTGCCCCAATACGAGCAGTACTTC. Variable domain in full (rest from reference TRBV5-1 and TRBJ2-7): KAGVTQTPRYLIKTRGQQVTLSCSPISGHRSVSWYQQTPGQGLQFLFEYFSETQRNKGNFPGRFSGRQFSNSRSEMNVSTLELGDSALYLCASSIANLPQYEQYFGPGTRLTVT.

J is TRBJ2-6 and V is TRBV11-2; 8 bases line up with TRBD1. The V gene end was trimmed by 7 bases and the J gene end by 0 bases; junction bases not matched to a gene: 8. The CDR3 runs 17 residues. Germline V lookup: CDR1 SGHAT, CDR2 FQNNGV. Here the CDR3 DNA reads TGTGCCAGCACTCCGACAGGGGTTTACTCTGGGGCCAACGTCCTGACTTTC. Encoded protein: CASTPTGVYSGANVLTF. Full variable domain (rest looked up from reference TRBV11-2 and TRBJ2-6): EAGVAQSPRYKIIEKRQSVAFWCNPISGHATLYWYQQILGQGPKLLIQFQNNGVVDDSQLPKDRFSAERLKGVDSTLKIQPAKLEDSAVYLCASTPTGVYSGANVLTFGAGSRLTVL.

The chain has TRBV10-2 and TRBJ1-5, with D possibly being TRBD1 (5 bases). Germline loops: CDR1 WSHSY, CDR2 SAAADI. The V gene lost 4 bases and the J gene lost 7 bases, with 14 bases spanning the gap. This CDR3 comprises 14 residues. CDR3 in amino acids: CASSAQRGRQPQHF. CDR3 nucleotides: TGCGCCAGCAGTGCCCAACGGGGCAGGCAGCCCCAGCATTTT.